The 23 T cell receptor beta chains below were found in one sample sequenced in a study of blood T cell repertoires in COVID-19. Libraries were prepared by immunoSEQ multiplex PCR; TCRdb keeps only in-frame clonotypes and omits some of them. The data contain around 400,000 clones, over 75% of them seen just once; the ten biggest clones take up 2% to 2.5%. Sample: peripheral blood. The receptor source for this set is a woman aged 55-69 years with COVID-19, enrolled during active disease.

This chain links TRBV11-1 with TRBJ2-1; tentative D call: TRBD2 (5 bases). The germline gives CDR1 SGHAT, CDR2 FQDESV (reference sequence). V lost 8 bases to trimming and J lost 3 bases, with 17 bases between them. The CDR3 sequence is 15 residues long. CDR3 region: CASALERAGYNEQFF. The CDR3 nucleotides read TGTGCCAGCGCCCTAGAAAGGGCGGGCTACAATGAGCAGTTCTTC.

This chain links TRBV5-5 with TRBJ2-2; 7 bases line up with TRBD1. After removal of 4 bases from V and 4 bases from J, the junction contained 10 bases not matched to a gene. The CDR3 totals 16 residues. Germline CDR1 and CDR2: SGHKS and YYEKEE (reference sequence). The CDR3 region is CASSPTTDRLTGELFF. The CDR3 bases are TGTGCCAGCAGCCCTACAACGGACAGGCTCACCGGGGAGCTGTTTTTT.

This chain uses TRBV6-5 with TRBJ2-2; possible D gene TRBD1, 5 bases. The CDR3 covers 15 residues. Trimming removed 4 bases at V and 0 bases at J, with 9 bases between. CDR1 and CDR2 from the germline V gene are MNHEY and SVGAGI. Here the CDR3 DNA reads TGTGCCAGCAGTTTCCGACAGACGAACACCGGGGAGCTGTTTTTT. It encodes CASSFRQTNTGELFF.

The CDR3 protein is CASSLGANTEAFF. The CDR3 bases are TGTGCCAGCAGTTTGGGAGCGAACACTGAAGCTTTCTTT. This chain joins TRBV28 and TRBJ1-1; the D is unclear. The V end was cut by 3 bases, the J end by 1 base, with 6 bases between. The CDR3 sequence is 13 residues long. Germline values: CDR1 MDHEN, CDR2 SYDVKM.

This clone was seen once. The chain joins TRBV19 to TRBJ2-7; tentative D call: TRBD2 (5 bases). V was pared by 1 base and J by 3 bases, with 7 bases between. This CDR3 has 13 residues. Per germline, CDR1 LNHDA and CDR2 SQIVND (reference sequence). Written as DNA, the CDR3 is TGTGCCAGTAGTATAGCCAGCGGCTACGAGCAGTACTTC. It is translated as CASSIASGYEQYF. The whole variable domain, filled in from reference TRBV19 and TRBJ2-7, reads DGGITQSPKYLFRKEGQNVTLSCEQNLNHDAMYWYRQDPGQGLRLIYYSQIVNDFQKGDIAEGYSVSREKKESFPLTVTSAQKNPTAFYLCASSIASGYEQYFGPGTRLTVT.

The CDR3 protein is CASSFRRGGVADTQYF. The DNA of the CDR3 is TGTGCCAGCAGTTTTAGGCGGGGGGGCGTGGCTGATACGCAGTATTTT. The genes are TRBV27 and TRBJ2-3; 9 bases are shared with TRBD2. The CDR3 length is 16 residues. Trimming took 3 bases from V and 6 from J; bases not matched to a gene: 10. Germline V gene sequence: CDR1 MNHEY, CDR2 SMNVEV (reference sequence).

This chain connects TRBV18 to TRBJ2-1, with 9 bases fitting TRBD2. The J segment lost 6 bases and the V segment lost 1 base, leaving 1 base of the junction unmatched. The CDR3 extends over 14 amino acids. Germline V lookup: CDR1 KGHSH, CDR2 LQKENI. CDR3 in amino acids: CASSPRRGGNEQFF. The CDR3 DNA follows: TGTGCCAGCTCACCACGGCGGGGGGGCAATGAGCAGTTCTTC. Based on the CDR3 plus reference TRBV18 and TRBJ2-1, the full variable domain is NAGVMQNPRHLVRRRGQEARLRCSPMKGHSHVYWYRQLPEEGLKFMVYLQKENIIDESGMPKERFSAEFPKEGPSILRIQQVVRGDSAAYFCASSPRRGGNEQFFGPGTRLTVL.

This sequence joins TRBV6-1 and TRBJ1-2, with D tentatively TRBD1 (5 bases). Trimming left V 4 bases short and J 4 bases short, with 19 bases between. The CDR3 extends over 16 amino acids. The V gene's germline CDR1 is MNHNS and CDR2 SASEGT. CDR3 amino acids: CASSALGVLGGYGYTF. The DNA for the CDR3 is TGTGCCAGCAGTGCCTTGGGGGTCCTCGGGGGCTATGGCTACACCTTC.

The V gene is TRBV5-6, the J gene TRBJ2-3; D unclear. Trimming shortened V by 2 bases and J by 6 bases, and 10 bases separated the two germline ends. The CDR3 length is 13 residues. Looked up from germline, CDR1 is SGHDT and CDR2 is YYEEEE. The CDR3 coding sequence is TGTGCCAGCAGCTTACTATCGTCGGATACGCAGTATTTT. It is translated as CASSLLSSDTQYF. The whole variable domain, filled in from reference TRBV5-6 and TRBJ2-3, reads DAGVTQSPTHLIKTRGQQVTLRCSPKSGHDTVSWYQQALGQGPQFIFQYYEEEERQRGNFPDRFSGHQFPNYSSELNVNALLLGDSALYLCASSLLSSDTQYFGPGTRLTVL.

The rearrangement joins TRBV28 to TRBJ1-3, with 8 bases identical to TRBD1. The V segment lost 4 bases and the J segment 0 bases; nucleotides outside the gene matches: 5. Germline CDR1 MDHEN, CDR2 SYDVKM. CDR3 length: 16 amino acids. The CDR3 loop reads CASSSQTGGSGNTIYF. The CDR3 DNA reads TGTGCCAGCAGTTCCCAAACAGGGGGCTCTGGAAACACCATATATTTT.

This clone has just one count. The V call is TRBV7-6, the J call TRBJ2-3; 10 bases line up with TRBD2. Losses at the gene ends were 4 bases for V and 4 bases for J; bases not matched to a gene: 5. Germline-derived CDR1 and CDR2 are SGHVS and FNYEAQ. CDR3 length: 15 residues. For the CDR3, the DNA is TGTGCCAGCAGCTCTAGCGGGGGTTACGCAGATACGCAGTATTTT. Protein sequence: CASSSSGGYADTQYF.

The rearrangement joins TRBV18 to TRBJ1-1; D is uncertain. The germline gives CDR1 KGHSH, CDR2 LQKENI. The CDR3 is 12 amino acids. Trimming pared 3 bases from V and 6 bases from J, leaving 8 bases between. This CDR3 is CASSPSVSEAFF. In DNA, the CDR3 is TGTGCCAGCTCACCCTCTGTCTCTGAAGCTTTCTTT.

V usage is TRBV28 and J usage is TRBJ2-7; TRBD1 matches at 10 bases. The CDR3 loop spans 14 amino acids. CDR1 MDHEN and CDR2 SYDVKM come from the germline V gene. Trimming removed 7 bases from V and 6 bases from J; junction bases left unmatched: 9. In DNA form, the CDR3 reads TGTGCCAGCAACCTAGGGGACAGGGGTTCCGAGCAGTACTTC. This sequence encodes CASNLGDRGSEQYF.

J is TRBJ2-3 and V is TRBV3-1 (or the pseudogene TRBV3-2); 9 bases map to TRBD2. V was pared by 1 base and J by 2 bases, with 10 bases of the junction left unmatched. The CDR3 totals 18 residues. CDR1 and CDR2 from the germline V gene are LGHDT and YNNKEL (reference sequence). DNA for the CDR3: TGTGCCAGCAGCCAAGCCCTAGGTAGCGGGGGCCCCACAGATACGCAGTATTTT. Protein: CASSQALGSGGPTDTQYF.

The chain employs TRBV18 and TRBJ2-1, with 14 positions matching TRBD2. Germline V gives CDR1 KGHSH, CDR2 LQKENI. The ends lost 4 bases at V and 10 bases at J; junction bases unmatched: 0. CDR3 size: 13 residues. In DNA, the CDR3 is TGTGCCAGCTCACGACTAGCGGGGGGGGAGCAGTTCTTC. Amino acids: CASSRLAGGEQFF. The whole variable domain, remainder taken from reference TRBV18 and TRBJ2-1, is NAGVMQNPRHLVRRRGQEARLRCSPMKGHSHVYWYRQLPEEGLKFMVYLQKENIIDESGMPKERFSAEFPKEGPSILRIQQVVRGDSAAYFCASSRLAGGEQFFGPGTRLTVL.

This sequence joins TRBV3-1 (or the pseudogene TRBV3-2) and TRBJ1-1; no firm D call. Germline CDR1 is LGHDT and CDR2 is YNNKEL (reference sequence). This CDR3 spans 14 amino acids. V lost 4 bases, J lost 4 bases, and 13 bases lay in between. The CDR3 protein is CASSPMGVPTEAFF. In DNA, the CDR3 is TGTGCCAGCAGCCCTATGGGAGTTCCCACTGAAGCTTTCTTT.

The genes are TRBV5-8 and TRBJ1-2; D uncertain. CDR3 length equals 13 residues. In germline, CDR1 is SGHTS, CDR2 YDEGEE. Between the trimmed V and J ends, which lost 1 base and 4 bases, there was a span of 8 bases. The CDR3 spells CASSLQFAYGYTF. Here the CDR3 DNA reads TGTGCCAGCAGCTTGCAGTTTGCCTATGGCTACACCTTC.

The V and J genes are TRBV18 and TRBJ1-2; 9 nucleotides match TRBD1. This CDR3 has 15 amino acids. Trimming cost V 3 bases and J 6 bases; bases outside gene matches: 8. Per the germline V gene, CDR1 is KGHSH and CDR2 is LQKENI. CDR3 loop: CASSPPGQGRNGYTF. CDR3 sequence (DNA): TGTGCCAGCTCACCCCCTGGACAGGGGAGGAATGGCTACACCTTC.

The rearrangement joins TRBV7-9 to TRBJ1-2; 7 positions match TRBD1. Germline CDR1 is SEHNR and CDR2 is FQNEAQ (reference sequence). This CDR3 comprises 15 residues. The V segment lost 5 bases and the J segment 3 bases; nucleotides outside the gene matches: 9. The CDR3 loop is CASSILRDRHYGYTF. The CDR3 nucleotides are TGTGCCAGCAGCATACTCCGGGACAGACACTATGGCTACACCTTC.

The chain carries TRBV5-1 and TRBJ2-5; 9 positions match TRBD2. This CDR3 region has 16 residues. The germline V gene encodes CDR1 SGHRS and CDR2 YFSETQ. With V trimmed by 1 base and J by 5 bases, 9 bases remained unmatched. The DNA for the CDR3 is TGCGCCAGCAGCTTGAGCTCCAGCGGGGGGTGGGAGACCCAGTACTTC. This sequence encodes CASSLSSSGGWETQYF. The full variable domain, completed using reference TRBV5-1 and TRBJ2-5, is KAGVTQTPRYLIKTRGQQVTLSCSPISGHRSVSWYQQTPGQGLQFLFEYFSETQRNKGNFPGRFSGRQFSNSRSEMNVSTLELGDSALYLCASSLSSSGGWETQYFGPGTRLLVL.

This rearrangement joins TRBV7-9 to TRBJ1-6; the D is unclear. The germline V gene encodes CDR1 SEHNR and CDR2 FQNEAQ (reference sequence). Trimming left V 1 base short and J 7 bases short, with 5 bases between. This CDR3 region has 13 residues. The CDR3 protein is CASSLVPNSPLHF. CDR3 bases: TGTGCCAGCAGCTTAGTCCCAAATTCACCCCTCCACTTT.

This clone was seen only a few times. Written as DNA, the CDR3 is TGCGCCAGCAGCCAAGTCGGGGGCAGGGGGAGTCAGCCCCAGCATTTT. Residues: CASSQVGGRGSQPQHF. V and J are TRBV4-1 and TRBJ1-5; 7 nucleotides agree with TRBD1. The V gene end was trimmed by 1 base and the J gene end by 6 bases; junction bases not matched to a gene: 9. Germline V CDR1 and CDR2: MGHRA, YSYEKL. The CDR3 sequence is 16 residues long.

The chain carries TRBV5-8 and TRBJ2-5; 8 bases match TRBD2. V lost 5 bases, J lost 2 bases, and 5 bases stayed unmatched. Germline CDR1 is SGHTS and CDR2 is YDEGEE. The CDR3 covers 14 residues. CDR3 region: CASRLRGAQETQYF. DNA of the CDR3: TGTGCCAGCAGACTGCGGGGGGCTCAAGAGACCCAGTACTTC.